This T cell receptor beta chain comes out of a study of blood T cells in healthy people across ages. The study, taken as a whole, reports: Older age coincided with a roughly linear decline in TCR beta diversity per million T cells.

Per sample, at least 6 micrograms of total RNA were extracted. This CDR3 has 14 amino acids. The germline V gene has CDR1 SGHVS and CDR2 FNYEAQ. Combining a sample-barcoded 5' primer with a J-beta primer mix, a second PCR ran for roughly 6 to 12 cycles. Through a template-switch adaptor with 12 random nucleotides, each cDNA molecule received a tag. TCRdb reanalysed the 5' RACE reads using MiXCR and keeps one entry per CDR3 protein. The profile covers approximately 1.5 million distinct CDR3 sequences, with roughly 32% appearing a single time and 10% to 12% taken by the ten largest. Points on this clonotype: What it binds is not known.

V is TRBV7-6 and J is TRBJ2-4; D may match TRBD1 or TRBD2 (5 bases each). The J call is in doubt because the DNA end fits TRBJ2-7 better. The origin of this receptor is a woman aged 30 to 39 in good health. Sequenced: blood. The CDR3 DNA is TGTGCCAGCAGCTTAGAGCCCCAGGGAGACGAGCAGTACTTC. It yields the protein CASSLEPQGDEQYF.